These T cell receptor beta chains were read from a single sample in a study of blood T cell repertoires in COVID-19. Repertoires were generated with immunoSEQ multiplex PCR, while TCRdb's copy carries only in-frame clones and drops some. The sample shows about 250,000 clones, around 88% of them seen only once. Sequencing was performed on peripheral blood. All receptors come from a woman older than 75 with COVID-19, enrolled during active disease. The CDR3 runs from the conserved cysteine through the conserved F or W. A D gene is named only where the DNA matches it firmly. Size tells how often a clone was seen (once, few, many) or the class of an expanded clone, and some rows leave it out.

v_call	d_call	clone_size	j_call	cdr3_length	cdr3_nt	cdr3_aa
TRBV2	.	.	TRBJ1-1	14	TGTGCCAGCAGTATACAGGTTTCGAACACTGAAGCTTTCTTT	CASSIQVSNTEAFF
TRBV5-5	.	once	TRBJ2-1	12	TGTGCCAGCAGCTTGGGCCGGGGTGAGCAGTTCTTC	CASSLGRGEQFF
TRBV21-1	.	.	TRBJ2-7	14	TGTGCCAGTTACGTTCTGGAGGCGACCTACGAGCAGTACTTC	CASYVLEATYEQYF
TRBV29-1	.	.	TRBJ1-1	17	TGCAGCGTTGAAGATCTTGGGGGCCGAACGGTAGGGGTTGAAGCTTTCTTT	CSVEDLGGRTVGVEAFF
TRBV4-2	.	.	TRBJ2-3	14	TGTGCCAGCAGCAGCGGAGGAGGAACAGATACGCAGTATTTT	CASSSGGGTDTQYF
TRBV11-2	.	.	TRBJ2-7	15	TGTGCCAGCAGCTTAGTGGGGGGGGCCGGCGACGAGCAGTACTTC	CASSLVGGAGDEQYF
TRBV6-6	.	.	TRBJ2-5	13	TGTGCCAGCAGTAAACAGGTTCAAGAGACCCAGTACTTC	CASSKQVQETQYF
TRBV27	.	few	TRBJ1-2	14	TGTGCCAGCAGCCCCAATGAAGGGGTATATGGCTACACCTTC	CASSPNEGVYGYTF
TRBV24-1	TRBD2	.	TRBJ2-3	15	TGTGCCACCAGTTTGGGACTAGTGGATGCAGATACGCAGTATTTT	CATSLGLVDADTQYF
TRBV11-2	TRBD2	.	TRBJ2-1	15	TGTGCCAGCAGGGAACCTGCGGGGGGTCGCAATGAGCAGTTCTTC	CASREPAGGRNEQFF
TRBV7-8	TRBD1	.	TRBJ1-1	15	TGTGCCAGCAGCATACGGACAGGATTGTTCACTGAAGCTTTCTTT	CASSIRTGLFTEAFF
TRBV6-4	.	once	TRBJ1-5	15	TGTGCCAGCAGCGCCCAAGGGGTTCCGAATCAGCCCCAGCATTTT	CASSAQGVPNQPQHF
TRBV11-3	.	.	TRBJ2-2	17	TGTGCCAGCAGCTTTTCATCAGGAGGGGCTAACGCCGGGGAGCTGTTTTTT	CASSFSSGGANAGELFF
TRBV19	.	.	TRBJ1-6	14	TGTGCCAGTACCGAGGGGGGGGTTGGATCACCCCTCCACTTT	CASTEGGVGSPLHF
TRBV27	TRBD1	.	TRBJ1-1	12	TGTGCCAGCAGGGACAGGGTCACTGAAGCTTTCTTT	CASRDRVTEAFF
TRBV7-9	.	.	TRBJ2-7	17	TGTGCCAGCAGCCGAAAGGACCGGGAACGATACTCCTACGAGCAGTACTTC	CASSRKDRERYSYEQYF
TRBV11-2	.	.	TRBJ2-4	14	TGTGCCAGCAGCCTCCGGAACGGCGGGAACATTCAGTACTTC	CASSLRNGGNIQYF
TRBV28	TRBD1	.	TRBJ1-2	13	TGTGCCAGCAGAAGAACAGGGGTCAGTGGCTACACCTTC	CASRRTGVSGYTF
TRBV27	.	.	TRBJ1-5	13	TGTGCCAGCAGACCTCGGGGGAATCAGCCCCAGCATTTT	CASRPRGNQPQHF
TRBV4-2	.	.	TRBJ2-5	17	TGTGCCAGCAGCTCATCCCCCGGGACTTCGTACCAAGAGACCCAGTACTTC	CASSSSPGTSYQETQYF
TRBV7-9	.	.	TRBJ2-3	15	TGTGCCAGCGCATCAGGGCGCACTAGCACAGATACGCAGTATTTT	CASASGRTSTDTQYF
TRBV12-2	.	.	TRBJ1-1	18	TGTGCAAGTCGCTTAGGTCATCTCGGGACAGGGGGCGACACTGAAGCTTTCTTT	CASRLGHLGTGGDTEAFF
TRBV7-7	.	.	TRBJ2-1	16	TGTGCTAGCAGCTTAGATCCCGGGGGGCCGGGCAATGAGCAGTTCTTC	CASSLDPGGPGNEQFF
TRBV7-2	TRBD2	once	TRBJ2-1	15	TGTGCCAGCAGCTTCAGCGGGGGGATCTACAATGAGCAGTTCTTC	CASSFSGGIYNEQFF
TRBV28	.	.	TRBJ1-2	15	TGTGCCAGCAGTCCCCCCCACAATTCGAACTATGGCTACACCTTC	CASSPPHNSNYGYTF
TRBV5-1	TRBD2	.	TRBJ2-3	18	TGCGCCAGCAGCTTGGCCCGGACTAGCGGGGAAATCGCGGATACGCAGTATTTT	CASSLARTSGEIADTQYF
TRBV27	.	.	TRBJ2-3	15	TGTGCCAGCAGGGGAGCGGGGACACGCACAGATACGCAGTATTTT	CASRGAGTRTDTQYF
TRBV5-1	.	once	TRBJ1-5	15	TGCGCCAGCAGCTTGGAAGGGGATAGCAATCAGCCCCAGCATTTT	CASSLEGDSNQPQHF
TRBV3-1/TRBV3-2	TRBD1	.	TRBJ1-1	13	TGTGCCAGCAGCCACGGACAGGCTAGTGAAGCTTTCTTT	CASSHGQASEAFF
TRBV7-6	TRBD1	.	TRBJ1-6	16	TGTGCCAGCAGCTCCGGGACAGGACCCTCCGGTTCACCCCTCCACTTT	CASSSGTGPSGSPLHF
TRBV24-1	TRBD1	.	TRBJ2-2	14	TGTGCCACCGGAAGGACAGGGGACACCGGGGAGCTGTTTTTT	CATGRTGDTGELFF
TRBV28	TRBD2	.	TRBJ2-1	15	TGTGCCAGCAGCAACCCTAGCGGGGAGGGCCATGAGCAGTTCTTC	CASSNPSGEGHEQFF
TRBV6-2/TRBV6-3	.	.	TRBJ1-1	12	TGTGCCAGCAGTACTAGTTTCACTGAAGCTTTCTTT	CASSTSFTEAFF
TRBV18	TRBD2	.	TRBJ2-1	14	TGTGCCAGCTCACGCTCAGCGGGGGGCAATGAGCAGTTCTTC	CASSRSAGGNEQFF
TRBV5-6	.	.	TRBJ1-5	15	TGTGCCAGCAGCTTGTACGGTTATAGCAATCAGCCCCAGCATTTT	CASSLYGYSNQPQHF
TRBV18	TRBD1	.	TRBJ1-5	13	TGTGCCAGCTCCTCGGACAGGAATCAGCCCCAGCATTTT	CASSSDRNQPQHF
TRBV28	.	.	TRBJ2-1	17	TGTGCCAGCAGCCCGCGGAGGGGGGGGGCCCCCTACAATGAGCAGTTCTTC	CASSPRRGGAPYNEQFF
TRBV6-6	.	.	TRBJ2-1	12	TGTGCCAGCGGAGCCTCCTACAATGAGCAGTTCTTC	CASGASYNEQFF
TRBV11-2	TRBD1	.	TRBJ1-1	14	TGTGCCAGCAGCAACAGGGGGCGCTTCACTGAAGCTTTCTTT	CASSNRGRFTEAFF
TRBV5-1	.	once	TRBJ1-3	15	TGCGCCAGCAGCTTGGCAGGAGGTGGAGGTCACACCATATATTTT	CASSLAGGGGHTIYF
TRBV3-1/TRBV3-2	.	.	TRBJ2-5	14	TGTGCCAGCAGCCAACTAAGCGGAGGGGAGACCCAGTACTTC	CASSQLSGGETQYF
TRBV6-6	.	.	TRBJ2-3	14	TGTGCCAGCAGTGACTCGGCACGTACAGATACGCAGTATTTT	CASSDSARTDTQYF
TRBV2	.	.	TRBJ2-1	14	TGTGCCAGCACCGGGACTCAAGCCTACAATGAGCAGTTCTTC	CASTGTQAYNEQFF
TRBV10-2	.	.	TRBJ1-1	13	TGCGCCAGCAGAACAACAGGGAGAACTGAAGCTTTCTTT	CASRTTGRTEAFF
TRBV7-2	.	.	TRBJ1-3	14	TGTGCCAGCAGCACGTCGGGGGTGCTAAACACCATATATTTT	CASSTSGVLNTIYF
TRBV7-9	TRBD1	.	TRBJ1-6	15	TGTGCCAGCACCTATGGACAGGGGGCGCATTCACCCCTCCACTTT	CASTYGQGAHSPLHF
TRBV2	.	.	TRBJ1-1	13	TGTGCCAGCACCCTCGGTCTCGCCACTGAAGCTTTCTTT	CASTLGLATEAFF
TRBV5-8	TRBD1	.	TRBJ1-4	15	TGTGCCAGCAGCGTATACAGGGGGGGCTATGAAAAACTGTTTTTT	CASSVYRGGYEKLFF
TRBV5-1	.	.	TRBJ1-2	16	TGCGCCAGCAGCTTGGGACAGCTAAACACTAACTATGGCTACACCTTC	CASSLGQLNTNYGYTF
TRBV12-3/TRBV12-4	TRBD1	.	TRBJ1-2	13	TGTGCCAGCAGCAGACAGGGTAGCTATGGCTACACCTTC	CASSRQGSYGYTF
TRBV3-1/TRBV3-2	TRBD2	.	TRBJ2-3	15	TGTGCCAGCAGCCAAACGGGAGGCACACCAGATACGCAGTATTTT	CASSQTGGTPDTQYF
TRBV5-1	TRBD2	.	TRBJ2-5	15	TGCGCCAGCAGCTTCGGCGGGGGGGACCAAGAGACCCAGTACTTC	CASSFGGGDQETQYF
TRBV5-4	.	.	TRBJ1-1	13	TGTGCCAGCAGCTCCGGAGCCGGGACACAAGCTTTCTTT	CASSSGAGTQAFF
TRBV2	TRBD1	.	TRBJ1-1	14	TGTGCCAGCAGCCTACAGGGGGCGGGCACTGAAGCTTTCTTT	CASSLQGAGTEAFF
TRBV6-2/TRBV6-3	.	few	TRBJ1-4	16	TGTGCCAGCAGTGACCTCGGAACAGGCGCCAATGAAAAACTGTTTTTT	CASSDLGTGANEKLFF
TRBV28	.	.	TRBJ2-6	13	TGTGCCAGCACCTCGGAGACGGCCAACGTCCTGACTTTC	CASTSETANVLTF
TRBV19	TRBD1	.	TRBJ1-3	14	TGTGCCAGTCAGAGGGGGCAATTTGGAAACACCATATATTTT	CASQRGQFGNTIYF